Following are 18 T cell receptor delta chains from one sample sequenced in a study of gamma-delta chains in newborns, infants, children. TCRdb re-called the reads through CATT. The table lists more than 3,500 delta-chain clones, approximately 2% of them singletons. What was sequenced was blood. All receptors come from a child who was a newborn, infant or young child, either healthy, febrile or measles-vaccinated (not recorded which).

This clone was seen a few times. The protein that TCRdb holds for this DNA derives from a much larger clone and differs from the translated DNA at residue 5, which likely indicates a read error; the protein shown here is translated from the DNA. The V call is TRDV1, the J call TRDJ1; D not resolved. There are 17 residues in the CDR3. Germline V gives CDR1 TSWWSYY, CDR2 QGS. The CDR3 DNA sequence: TGTGCTCTTGGGAAACTAGGAAAAGTTACTGAGGCCGATAAACTCATCTTT. Residues: CALGKLGKVTEADKLIF.

Only a few counts were recorded for this clone. Only one base separates this from a far larger clonotype, so it likely reflects a read error. Because the CDR3's place on the DNA is in doubt, the DNA is left out and the CDR3 is given as listed by TCRdb. The chain couples TRDV1 to TRDJ1; the table's TRDD3 call for D was not verified on the DNA. A total of 15 residues make up the CDR3, ends included. Germline values: CDR1 TSWWSYY, CDR2 QGS. Here the CDR3 reads CALGKRWGIRDKLIF.

This clone has more than one count but fewer than ten. The protein given by TCRdb reflects a much larger clone and differs at residue 17 from this DNA's translation, likely from a read error; the protein shown is the DNA's translation. This same CDR3 is encoded by further DNA sequences in the sample. The V call is TRDV2, the J call TRDJ3, with TRDD3 matching over 11 bases. Germline assignment: CDR1 GEAIGNYY and CDR2 EKD. CDR3 length: 19 residues. This CDR3 is CACDTGWGIRSWDTRQVFF. The CDR3 nucleotides read TGTGCCTGTGACACCGGATGGGGGATACGCTCCTGGGACACCCGACAGGTGTTTTTC.

As concerns this clone: TCRdb's listed protein matches a much larger clone and diverges from this DNA's translation at residue 10, likely through a read error; the protein shown comes from the DNA. The chain uses TRDV2 and TRDJ3; TRDD3 aligns across 10 bases. The germline V gene has CDR1 GEAIGNYY and CDR2 EKD. This CDR3 is built from 20 residues. With V trimmed by 3 bases and J by 0 bases, 10 bases remained unmatched. CDR3 in DNA: TGTGCCTGTGACCGTACTGGGGGATCTATAAGCTCCTGGGACACCCGACAGATGTTTTTC. Translated: CACDRTGGSISSWDTRQMFF.

In this sample, this clone turned up a few times. Translating this DNA gives a protein that differs at residue 5 from the TCRdb one, which belongs to a much larger clone; a read error is likely, and the protein shown is this translation. The V call is TRAV29/DV5, the J call TRDJ1; 13 bases are shared with TRDD3. CDR3 length: 21 residues. Losses at the gene ends were 1 base for V and 3 bases for J; bases not matched to a gene: 21. CDR1 is NSMFDY and CDR2 is ISSIKDK in the germline V gene. Here the CDR3 reads CAASTVSHILGDTRRSDKLIF. CDR3 DNA: TGTGCAGCAAGCACGGTTTCCCACATACTGGGGGATACGCGTCGGTCCGATAAACTCATCTTT.

On this clone: Sequence at one end of the junction differs from germline and may be a read error. The J gene is TRDJ2, the V gene TRDV2, with 9 nucleotides matching TRDD3. This CDR3 has 20 amino acids. Germline V gene lookup returns CDR1 GEAIGNYY and CDR2 EKD. Written as DNA, the CDR3 is TGCGCCTGTGACACCGTTACTCATCTGGGGGATGGCACTTTGACAGCACAACTCTTCTTT. As protein: CACDTVTHLGDGTLTAQLFF.

This clone was found a few times. A far larger clone is one nucleotide away, so this likely arose from a read error. This chain links TRDV2 with TRDJ3; D may be TRDD3 (6 bases). In germline, CDR1 is GEAIGNYY, CDR2 EKD. CDR3 length: 18 amino acids. CDR3 region: CACDTGDFYSWGTRQMFF. The CDR3 nucleotides are TGTGCCTGTGACACCGGGGATTTCTACTCCTGGGGCACCCGACAGATGTTTTTC.

This rearrangement joins TRDV2 to TRDJ1, with 13 bases that match TRDD3. The CDR3 is 16 residues long. Germline V gene data show CDR1 as GEAIGNYY and CDR2 as EKD. V shed 3 bases, J shed 0 bases, and the junction held 3 bases outside the gene matches. As DNA, the CDR3 is TGTGCCTGTGACGTACTGGGGGATACGCACACCGATAAACTCATCTTT. Amino acid sequence: CACDVLGDTHTDKLIF.

This clone was counted between two and nine times. TCRdb records a much larger clone's protein for this DNA, with a difference at residue 14 that likely arises from a read error; the protein given is the translation of the DNA. The V gene is TRDV3, the J gene TRDJ1, with TRDD3 matching over 7 bases. Germline loops: CDR1 TVYSNPD, CDR2 GDNSRS (reference sequence). The J segment lost 7 bases and the V segment lost 1 base, leaving 24 bases of the junction unmatched. The CDR3 length is 18 residues. CDR3 bases: TGTGCCTTTAATCTTAGCTGGGGGTTAACCTCGGCGCCCGGTAAACTCATCTTT. Translating it yields CAFNLSWGLTSAPGKLIF.

Comments on this clone: This DNA's translation differs at residue 3 from TCRdb's protein, which comes from a much larger clone; a read error is likely, and the protein shown is translated from the DNA. The chain is built from TRDV2 and TRDJ2, with 10 bases lining up with TRDD3. The CDR3 loop spans 19 amino acids. Germline-derived CDR1 and CDR2 are GEAIGNYY and EKD. The CDR3 nucleotides are TGTGCCCGTGACACCGTGGGTGGGGGATACACCGCTTTGACAGCACAACTCTTCTTT. Translated, it gives CARDTVGGGYTALTAQLFF.

The rearrangement links TRDV2 to TRDJ3; D is perhaps TRDD3 (6 bases). Germline-derived CDR1 and CDR2 are GEAIGNYY and EKD. The CDR3 consists of 16 residues. Trimming took off 9 bases at V and 0 bases at J, with 14 bases between the two ends. CDR3 residues: CATGDFYSWDTRQMFF. CDR3 DNA: TGTGCCACCGGGGATTTCTACTCCTGGGACACCCGACAGATGTTTTTC.

As to this clone: Just one base apart from a much larger clone, this may be a read error. Other DNA variants within this sample encode the same CDR3. The gene calls are TRDV2 and TRDJ3; 11 bases match TRDD3. The germline gives CDR1 GEAIGNYY, CDR2 EKD. The trim removed 0 bases at V and 1 base at J, leaving 10 bases unmatched. This CDR3 comprises 21 residues. CDR3 sequence reads: CACDTVMGDTTGSWDTRQMFF. In DNA form, the CDR3 reads TGTGCCTGTGACACCGTCATGGGGGATACGACGGGATCCTGGGACACCCGACAGATGTTTTTC.

Details on this clone: A far larger clone differs by one base, so this is likely a read error. The chain has TRDV2 and TRDJ3, with 10 positions matching TRDD3. CDR1 and CDR2 from the germline V gene are GEAIGNYY and EKD. The CDR3 runs 20 residues. The CDR3 DNA reads as TGTGCCTGTGACCGTACTGGGGGATCTGTAAGCTCCTGGGACGCCCGACAGATGTTTTTC. This encodes CACDRTGGSVSSWDARQMFF.

This clone has a handful of counts. A read error is likely here: a far larger clone is one base away. Other DNA sequences in the sample encode the same CDR3. The chain recombines TRDV1 with TRDJ1, with D possibly being TRDD2 (5 bases). Germline V gene data show CDR1 as TSWWSYY and CDR2 as QGS. This CDR3 comprises 15 residues. For the CDR3, the DNA is TGTGCTCTGATTCCCTACCTCTCTTACACCGATAAGCTCATCTTT. Its protein product is CALIPYLSYTDKLIF.

In the case of this clone: TCRdb assigns this DNA the protein of a much larger clone, which departs from its translation at residue 3; this likely reflects a read error, and the protein shown comes from translating the DNA. This sequence joins TRDV2 and TRDJ3; 7 bases map to TRDD3. The CDR3 has 17 residues. In germline, CDR1 is GEAIGNYY, CDR2 EKD. CDR3 sequence reads: CARDWGPRSWDTRQMFF. DNA for the CDR3: TGTGCCCGTGACTGGGGACCCCGCTCCTGGGACACCCGACAGATGTTTTTC.

A few counts support this clone. A far more abundant clone sits one base away, making this likely a read error. Other DNA sequences from this sample encode an identical CDR3 as well. The chain recombines TRDV1 with TRDJ1; TRDD3 matches at 9 bases. This CDR3 is 18 amino acids long. Germline CDR1 TSWWSYY, CDR2 QGS. The ends lost 6 bases at V and 0 bases at J; junction bases unmatched: 14. The CDR3, as DNA: TGTGCTCTTGGAGGGGGCCGGGGATACGCGAGGTACACCGATAAACTCATCTTT. This encodes CALGGGRGYARYTDKLIF.

There are a few counts of this clone. TCRdb's protein, taken from a much larger clone, differs from this DNA's translation at residue 3, likely owing to a read error; the protein displayed comes from the DNA. The gene calls are TRDV1 and TRDJ1; D is perhaps TRDD3 (5 bases). CDR3 length: 17 residues. Germline loops: CDR1 TSWWSYY, CDR2 QGS. The CDR3 coding sequence is TGTGCTTTTGGGGAACTAGGAAAAGTTACTGAGGCCGATAAACTCATCTTT. Protein product: CAFGELGKVTEADKLIF.

This clone was detected only a few times. The chain carries TRDV2 and TRDJ3; 9 bases agree with TRDD3. The V segment lost 3 bases and the J segment 9 bases; nucleotides outside the gene matches: 17. The CDR3 has 19 amino acids. Germline values: CDR1 GEAIGNYY, CDR2 EKD. The CDR3 loop is CACDRHWGTPDLATRQMFF. DNA for the CDR3: TGTGCCTGTGACCGACACTGGGGGACCCCCGACCTGGCCACCCGACAGATGTTTTTC.